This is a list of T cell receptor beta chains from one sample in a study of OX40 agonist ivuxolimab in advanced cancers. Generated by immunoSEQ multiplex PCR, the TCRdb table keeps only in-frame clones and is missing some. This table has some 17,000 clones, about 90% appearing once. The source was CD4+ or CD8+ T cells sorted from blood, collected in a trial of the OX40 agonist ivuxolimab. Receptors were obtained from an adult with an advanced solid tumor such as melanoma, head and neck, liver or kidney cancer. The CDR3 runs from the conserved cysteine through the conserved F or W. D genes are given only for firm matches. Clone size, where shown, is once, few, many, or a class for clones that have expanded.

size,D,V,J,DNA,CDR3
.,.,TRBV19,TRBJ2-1,TGTGCCAGTAGTATATTGGGCTACAACAATGAGCAGTTCTTC,CASSILGYNNEQFF
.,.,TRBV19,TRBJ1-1,TGTGCCAGTAGTCCACAGGACTGGGTGGGCACTGAAGCTTTCTTT,CASSPQDWVGTEAFF
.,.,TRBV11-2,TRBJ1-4,TGTGCCAGCAGCTTAGTTGTAAATGAAAAACTGTTTTTT,CASSLVVNEKLFF
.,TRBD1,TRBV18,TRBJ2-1,TGTGCCAGCTCACCGGTCAAGACAGGGGGCACCATAGGGCATGAGCAGTTCTTC,CASSPVKTGGTIGHEQFF
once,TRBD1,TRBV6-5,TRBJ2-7,TGTGCCAGCACCGGACCGGGACAGGGAACCTACGAGCAGTACTTC,CASTGPGQGTYEQYF
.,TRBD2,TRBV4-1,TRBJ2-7,TGCGCCAGCAGCCAAGGTCTAGCGGGGGTTCGGGAGCAGTACTTC,CASSQGLAGVREQYF
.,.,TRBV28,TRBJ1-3,TGTGCCAGCACAGGGGTTTCGTCTGGAAACACCATATATTTT,CASTGVSSGNTIYF
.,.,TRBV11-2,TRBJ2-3,TGTGCCAGCAGCTTAGAGGTTTCAGATACGCAGTATTTT,CASSLEVSDTQYF
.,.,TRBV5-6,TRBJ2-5,TGTGCCAGCAGCTTTGGGGTGGGAGGCTCTCAAGAGACCCAGTACTTC,CASSFGVGGSQETQYF
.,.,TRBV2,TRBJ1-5,TGTGCCAGCAGTGAATGGACAATTAGCAATCAGCCCCAGCATTTT,CASSEWTISNQPQHF
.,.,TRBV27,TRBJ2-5,TGTGCCAGCGGAGACATTGGGTTGGGGGCTGAGACCCAGTACTTC,CASGDIGLGAETQYF
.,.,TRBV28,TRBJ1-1,TGTGCCAGCAGTTTCCCCCGGTTTAACACTGAAGCTTTCTTT,CASSFPRFNTEAFF
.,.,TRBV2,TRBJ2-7,TGTGCCAGCAGGGACCCTAGGGGCCCGCCGGACGAGCAGTACTTC,CASRDPRGPPDEQYF
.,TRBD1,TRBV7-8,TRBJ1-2,TGTGCCAGCAGCTTAGTTCACAGGGGGCAGCCGTCTAACTATGGCTACACCTTC,CASSLVHRGQPSNYGYTF
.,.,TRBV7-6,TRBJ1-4,TGTGCCAGCAGCTTACTTACACGCGGGACGGCGAATGAAAAACTGTTTTTT,CASSLLTRGTANEKLFF
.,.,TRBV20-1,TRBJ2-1,TGCAGTGCTTGGGACAATGAGCAGTTCTTC,CSAWDNEQFF
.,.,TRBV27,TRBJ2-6,TGTGCCAGCAGTTTCTTATACCCTGACTCTGGGGCCAACGTCCTGACTTTC,CASSFLYPDSGANVLTF
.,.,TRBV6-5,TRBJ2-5,TGTGCCAGCATGACTGCCGAAGAGACCCAGTACTTC,CASMTAEETQYF
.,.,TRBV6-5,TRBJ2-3,TGTGCCAGCAGTTACGGGGTGGCAGATACGCAGTATTTT,CASSYGVADTQYF
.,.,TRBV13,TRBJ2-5,TGTGCCAGCAGCTTGGGACCAACTGGCGAGACCCAGTACTTC,CASSLGPTGETQYF
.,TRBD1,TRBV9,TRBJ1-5,TGTGCCAGCAGCAGGACAGGGGGCCCAAATCAGCCCCAGCATTTT,CASSRTGGPNQPQHF
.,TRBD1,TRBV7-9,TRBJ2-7,TGTGCCAGCAGCCAGGACAGGGACTGGGTGGGCACCTACGAGCAGTACTTC,CASSQDRDWVGTYEQYF
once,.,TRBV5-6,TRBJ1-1,TGTGCCAGCAGCTTGGGGGTTACCCAAATGAACACTGAAGCTTTCTTT,CASSLGVTQMNTEAFF
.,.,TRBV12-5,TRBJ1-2,TGTGCTAGTGGTTTGTCCGGGGGAATGGGTGGCTACACCTTC,CASGLSGGMGGYTF
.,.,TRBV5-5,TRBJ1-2,TGTGCCAGCAGCTTGGGGACGGATTATGGCTACACCTTC,CASSLGTDYGYTF
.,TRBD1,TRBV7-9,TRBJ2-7,TGTGCCAGCAGCCCGAGGGACAGGGGGCCCGAGCAGTACTTC,CASSPRDRGPEQYF
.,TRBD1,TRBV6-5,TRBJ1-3,TGTGCCAGCAGTAGGGACAGTGGTTCTGGAAACACCATATATTTT,CASSRDSGSGNTIYF
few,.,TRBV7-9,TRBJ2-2,TGTGCCAGCGTAACGGGCAACACCGGGGAGCTGTTTTTT,CASVTGNTGELFF
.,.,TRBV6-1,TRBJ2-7,TGTGCCAGCATTACAGGGGGGGGCTACGAGCAGTACTTC,CASITGGGYEQYF
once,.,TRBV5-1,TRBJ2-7,TGCGCCAGCAGCTTGGGAGGCGAGGGGCACATATCCTACGAGCAGTACTTC,CASSLGGEGHISYEQYF
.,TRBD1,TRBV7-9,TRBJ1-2,TGTGCCAGCAGCCCGCCGGGACAGGGAAGCCCCGGGGATGGCTACACCTTC,CASSPPGQGSPGDGYTF
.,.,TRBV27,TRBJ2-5,TGTGCCAGCAGTTTATGGCAGGGTGCCCACTGGACCCAGTACTTC,CASSLWQGAHWTQYF
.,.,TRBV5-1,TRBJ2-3,TGCGCCACCAGGGGGGGAACTGGCACAGATACGCAGTATTTT,CATRGGTGTDTQYF
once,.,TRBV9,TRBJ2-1,TGTGCCAGCAGCATGACCAACTACAATGAGCAGTTCTTC,CASSMTNYNEQFF
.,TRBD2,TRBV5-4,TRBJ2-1,TGTGCCAGCCGTGTCTCCGGGACTAGCATTTTCGATGAGCAGTTCTTC,CASRVSGTSIFDEQFF
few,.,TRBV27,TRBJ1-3,TGTGCCAGCAGTTCCCTTGGGGGGAACACCATATATTTT,CASSSLGGNTIYF
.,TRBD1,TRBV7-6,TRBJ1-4,TGTGCCAGCAACCGGGACAGTAATGAAAAACTGTTTTTT,CASNRDSNEKLFF
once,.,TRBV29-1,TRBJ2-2,TGCAGCGTTTATTTGCCGGGACCGGGCGGCTCGGGGGGCACGGGGGAGCTGTTTTTT,CSVYLPGPGGSGGTGELFF
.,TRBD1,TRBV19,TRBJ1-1,TGTGCCAGTAGTATTCCCGGGACAGGGGGCCACACTGAAGCTTTCTTT,CASSIPGTGGHTEAFF
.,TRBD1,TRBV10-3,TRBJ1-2,TGTGCCATCAGTGAGGGGACAGGGGTGAACTATGGCTACACCTTC,CAISEGTGVNYGYTF
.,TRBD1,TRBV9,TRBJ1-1,TGTGCCAGCAGCGATACACAGGGGGCGACTACTGAAGCTTTCTTT,CASSDTQGATTEAFF
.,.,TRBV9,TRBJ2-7,TGTGCCAGCAGCGTAGAAGGGCAAACCTACGAGCAGTACTTC,CASSVEGQTYEQYF